This T cell receptor (beta chain) came from a study of cytomegalovirus exposure and HLA in healthy donors. This PCR relied on a set of 60 Vbeta primers and 13 Jbeta primers. The method was immunoSEQ multiplex PCR; TCRdb's version includes in-frame clones alone and lacks a portion of them. The sample records 100,000 to 150,000 clones, roughly 72% being singletons. V was pared by 4 bases and J by 1 base, with 12 bases between. In germline, CDR1 is SGHRS, CDR2 YFSETQ. The CDR3 runs 15 residues. The chain couples TRBV5-1 to TRBJ2-1; D is possibly TRBD2 (6 bases). The sequenced sample consisted of PBMCs. This receptor was obtained from a woman aged 45-65 years in good health and CMV-seronegative. CDR3 nucleotides: TGCGCCAGCAGCCCGGGAGTGGCATCCTACAATGAGCAGTTCTTC. This codes for CASSPGVASYNEQFF.